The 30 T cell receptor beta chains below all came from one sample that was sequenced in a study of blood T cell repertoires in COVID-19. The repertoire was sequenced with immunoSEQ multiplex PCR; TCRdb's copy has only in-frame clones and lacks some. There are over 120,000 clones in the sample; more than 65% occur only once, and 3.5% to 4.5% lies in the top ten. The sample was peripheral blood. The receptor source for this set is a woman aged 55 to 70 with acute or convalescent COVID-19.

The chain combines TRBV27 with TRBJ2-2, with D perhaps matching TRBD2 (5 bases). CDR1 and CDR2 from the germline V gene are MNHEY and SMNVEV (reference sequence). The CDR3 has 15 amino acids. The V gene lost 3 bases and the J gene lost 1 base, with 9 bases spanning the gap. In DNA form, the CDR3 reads TGTGCCAGCAGTTTCCAGCGGAGGAACACCGGGGAGCTGTTTTTT. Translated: CASSFQRRNTGELFF.

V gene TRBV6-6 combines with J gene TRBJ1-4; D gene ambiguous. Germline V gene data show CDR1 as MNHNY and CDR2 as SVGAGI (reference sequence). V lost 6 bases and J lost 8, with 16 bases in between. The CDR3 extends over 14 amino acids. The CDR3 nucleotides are TGTGCCAGCAGGGACCCCGGCGGGGAGGAAAAACTGTTTTTT. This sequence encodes CASRDPGGEEKLFF.

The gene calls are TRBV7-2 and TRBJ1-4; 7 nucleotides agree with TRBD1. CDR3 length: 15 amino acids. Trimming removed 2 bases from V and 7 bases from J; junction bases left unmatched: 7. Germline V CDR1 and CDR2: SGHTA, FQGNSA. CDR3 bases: TGTGCCAGCAGCTTATTTGGACAGGCAGTTGAAAAACTGTTTTTT. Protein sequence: CASSLFGQAVEKLFF.

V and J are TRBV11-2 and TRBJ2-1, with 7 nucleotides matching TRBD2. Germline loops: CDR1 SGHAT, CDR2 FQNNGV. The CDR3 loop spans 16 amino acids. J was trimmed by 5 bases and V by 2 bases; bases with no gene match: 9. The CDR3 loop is CASSLSVGGPHNEQFF. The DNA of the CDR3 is TGTGCCAGCAGCTTATCTGTGGGAGGGCCCCACAATGAGCAGTTCTTC.

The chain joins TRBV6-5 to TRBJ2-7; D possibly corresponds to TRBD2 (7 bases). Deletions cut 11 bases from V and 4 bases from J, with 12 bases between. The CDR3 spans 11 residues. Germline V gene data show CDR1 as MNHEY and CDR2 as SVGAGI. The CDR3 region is CAWGGWYEQYF. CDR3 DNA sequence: TGTGCCTGGGGGGGCTGGTACGAGCAGTACTTC.

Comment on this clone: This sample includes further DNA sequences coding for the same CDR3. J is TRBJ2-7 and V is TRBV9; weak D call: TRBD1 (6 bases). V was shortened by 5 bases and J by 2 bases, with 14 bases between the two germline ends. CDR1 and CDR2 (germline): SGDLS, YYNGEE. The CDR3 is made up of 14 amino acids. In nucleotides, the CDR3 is TGTGCCAGCAGTGTAAGCACAGGGACCTACGAGCAGTACTTC. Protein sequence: CASSVSTGTYEQYF.

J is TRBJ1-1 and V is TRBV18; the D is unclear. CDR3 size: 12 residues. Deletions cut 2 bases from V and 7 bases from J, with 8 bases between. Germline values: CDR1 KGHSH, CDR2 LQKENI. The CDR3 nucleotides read TGTGCCAGCTCACCAAAGGAGGGTGAAGCTTTCTTT. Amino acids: CASSPKEGEAFF.

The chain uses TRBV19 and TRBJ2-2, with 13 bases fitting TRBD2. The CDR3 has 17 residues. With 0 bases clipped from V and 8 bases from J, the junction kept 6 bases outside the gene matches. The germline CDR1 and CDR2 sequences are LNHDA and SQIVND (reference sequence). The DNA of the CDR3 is TGTGCCAGTAGTATAGAAAGGACTAGCGGGAGACGGGGGGAGCTGTTTTTT. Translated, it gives CASSIERTSGRRGELFF.

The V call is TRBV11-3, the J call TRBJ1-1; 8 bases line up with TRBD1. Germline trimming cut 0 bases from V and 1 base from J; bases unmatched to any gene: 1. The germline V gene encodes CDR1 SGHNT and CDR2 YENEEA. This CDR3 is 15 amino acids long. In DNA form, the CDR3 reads TGTGCCAGCAGCTTAGACGGACAGGGGAACACTGAAGCTTTCTTT. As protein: CASSLDGQGNTEAFF.

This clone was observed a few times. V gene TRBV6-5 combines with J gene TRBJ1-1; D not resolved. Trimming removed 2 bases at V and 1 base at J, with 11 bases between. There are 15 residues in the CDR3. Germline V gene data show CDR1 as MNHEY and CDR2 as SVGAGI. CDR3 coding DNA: TGTGCCAGCAGTTACGGTCGTTCGGGGAACACTGAAGCTTTCTTT. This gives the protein CASSYGRSGNTEAFF.

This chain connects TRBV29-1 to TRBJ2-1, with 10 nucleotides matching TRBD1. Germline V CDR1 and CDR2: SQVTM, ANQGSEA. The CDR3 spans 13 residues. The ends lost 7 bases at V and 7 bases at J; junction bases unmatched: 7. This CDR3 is CSARDRGQNEQFF. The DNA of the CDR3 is TGCAGCGCACGAGACAGGGGGCAAAATGAGCAGTTCTTC.

As DNA, the CDR3 is TGTGCCAGTCATTTAGGACATCCTGCGGTGGCTGAAGCTTTCTTT. It translates to CASHLGHPAVAEAFF. V gene TRBV19 combines with J gene TRBJ1-1, with a possible D match to TRBD1 (5 bases). The CDR3 loop spans 15 amino acids. Germline CDR1 and CDR2: LNHDA and SQIVND (reference sequence). The V gene lost 8 bases and the J gene lost 6 bases, with 22 bases spanning the gap.

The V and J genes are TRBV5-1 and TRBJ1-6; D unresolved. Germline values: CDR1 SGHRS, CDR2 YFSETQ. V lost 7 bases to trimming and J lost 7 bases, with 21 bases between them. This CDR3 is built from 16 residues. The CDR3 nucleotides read TGCGCCAGCGAACCGGGAAACAGCGAACGGAATTCACCCCTCCACTTT. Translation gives CASEPGNSERNSPLHF.

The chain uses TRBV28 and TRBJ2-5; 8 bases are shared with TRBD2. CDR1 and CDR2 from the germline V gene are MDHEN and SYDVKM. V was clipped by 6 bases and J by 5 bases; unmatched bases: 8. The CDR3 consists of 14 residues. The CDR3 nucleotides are TGTGCCAGCAGCTTAGCGGGAAGGTTCGAGACCCAGTACTTC. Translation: CASSLAGRFETQYF.

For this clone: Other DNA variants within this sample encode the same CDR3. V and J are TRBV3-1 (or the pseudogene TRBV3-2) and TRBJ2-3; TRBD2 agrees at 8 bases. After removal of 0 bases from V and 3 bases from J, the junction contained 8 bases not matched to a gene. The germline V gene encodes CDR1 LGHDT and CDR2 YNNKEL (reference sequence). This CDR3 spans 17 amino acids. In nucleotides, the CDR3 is TGTGCCAGCAGCCAAGATGGACTAGCCCTCAGTACAGATACGCAGTATTTT. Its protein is CASSQDGLALSTDTQYF.

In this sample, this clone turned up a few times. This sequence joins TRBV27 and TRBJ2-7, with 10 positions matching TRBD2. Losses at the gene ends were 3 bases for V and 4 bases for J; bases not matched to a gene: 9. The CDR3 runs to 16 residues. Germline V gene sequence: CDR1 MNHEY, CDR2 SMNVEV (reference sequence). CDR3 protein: CASSFRPTSGIYEQYF. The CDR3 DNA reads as TGTGCCAGCAGTTTCCGGCCAACTAGCGGGATTTACGAGCAGTACTTC.

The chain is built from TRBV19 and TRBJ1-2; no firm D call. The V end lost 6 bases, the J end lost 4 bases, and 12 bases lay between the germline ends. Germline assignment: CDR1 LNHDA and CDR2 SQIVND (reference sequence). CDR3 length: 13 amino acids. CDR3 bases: TGTGCCAGTAGACCCGCCACTCGCTATGGCTACACCTTC. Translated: CASRPATRYGYTF.

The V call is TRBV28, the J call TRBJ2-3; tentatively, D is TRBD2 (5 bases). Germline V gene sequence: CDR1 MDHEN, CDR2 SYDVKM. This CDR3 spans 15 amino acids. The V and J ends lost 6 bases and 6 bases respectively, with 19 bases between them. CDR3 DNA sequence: TGTGCCAGCAGATACACCGGGGTCCCTGGGGATACGCAGTATTTT. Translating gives CASRYTGVPGDTQYF.

CDR3 region: CASTSRGTGELFF. For the CDR3, the DNA is TGTGCCAGCACCTCACGGGGTACCGGGGAGCTGTTTTTT. The chain uses TRBV12-3 or TRBV12-4 and TRBJ2-2; D possibly corresponds to TRBD2 (5 bases). CDR3 length: 13 amino acids. Deletions cut 7 bases from V and 5 bases from J, with 11 bases between.

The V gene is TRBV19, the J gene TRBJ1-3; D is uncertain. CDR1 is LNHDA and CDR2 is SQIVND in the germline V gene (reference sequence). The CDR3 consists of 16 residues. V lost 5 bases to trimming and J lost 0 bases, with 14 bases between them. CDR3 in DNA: TGTGCCAGTAGTGTTAGTGTCGTCGGCTCTGGAAACACCATATATTTT. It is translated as CASSVSVVGSGNTIYF.

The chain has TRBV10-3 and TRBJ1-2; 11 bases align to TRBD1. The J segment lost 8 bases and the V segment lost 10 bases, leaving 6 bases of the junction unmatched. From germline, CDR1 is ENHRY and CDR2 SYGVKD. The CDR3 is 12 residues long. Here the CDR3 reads CATGQGAGGYTF. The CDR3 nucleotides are TGTGCCACCGGACAGGGGGCGGGCGGCTACACCTTC.

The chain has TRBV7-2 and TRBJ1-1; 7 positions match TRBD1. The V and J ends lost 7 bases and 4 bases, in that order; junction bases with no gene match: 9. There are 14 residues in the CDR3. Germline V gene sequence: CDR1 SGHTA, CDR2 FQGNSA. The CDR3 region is CASNLSGGRTEAFF. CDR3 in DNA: TGTGCCAGCAACCTATCAGGGGGGCGCACTGAAGCTTTCTTT.

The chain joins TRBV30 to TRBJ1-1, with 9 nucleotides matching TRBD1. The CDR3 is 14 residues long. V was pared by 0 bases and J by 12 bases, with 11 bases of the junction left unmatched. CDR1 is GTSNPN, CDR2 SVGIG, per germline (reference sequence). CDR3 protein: CAWSVTPGQGLSFF. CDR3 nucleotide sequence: TGTGCCTGGAGTGTCACACCGGGACAGGGTTTATCTTTCTTT.

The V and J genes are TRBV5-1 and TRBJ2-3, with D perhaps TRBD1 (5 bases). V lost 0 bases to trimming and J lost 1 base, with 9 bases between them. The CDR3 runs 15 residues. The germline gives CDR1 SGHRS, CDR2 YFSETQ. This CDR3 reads CASSLGRGGTDTQYF. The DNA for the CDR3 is TGCGCCAGCAGCTTGGGTAGGGGCGGCACAGATACGCAGTATTTT.

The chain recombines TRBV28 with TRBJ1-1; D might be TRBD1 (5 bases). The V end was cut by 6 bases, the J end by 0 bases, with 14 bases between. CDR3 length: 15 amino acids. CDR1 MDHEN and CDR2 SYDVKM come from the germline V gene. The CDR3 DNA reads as TGTGCCAGCAGCCAAAGGACACTCATGAACACTGAAGCTTTCTTT. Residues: CASSQRTLMNTEAFF.

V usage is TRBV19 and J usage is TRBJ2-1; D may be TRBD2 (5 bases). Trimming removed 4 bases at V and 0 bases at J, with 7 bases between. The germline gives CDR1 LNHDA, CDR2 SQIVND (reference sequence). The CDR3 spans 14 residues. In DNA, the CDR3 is TGTGCCAGTAGTAGTGCGGGCTCCTACAATGAGCAGTTCTTC. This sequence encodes CASSSAGSYNEQFF. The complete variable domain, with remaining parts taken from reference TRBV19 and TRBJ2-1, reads DGGITQSPKYLFRKEGQNVTLSCEQNLNHDAMYWYRQDPGQGLRLIYYSQIVNDFQKGDIAEGYSVSREKKESFPLTVTSAQKNPTAFYLCASSSAGSYNEQFFGPGTRLTVL.

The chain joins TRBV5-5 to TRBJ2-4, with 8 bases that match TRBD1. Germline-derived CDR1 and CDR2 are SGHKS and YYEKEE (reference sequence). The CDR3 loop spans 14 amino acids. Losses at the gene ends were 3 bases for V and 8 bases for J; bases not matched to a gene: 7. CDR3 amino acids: CASSWRTGLDIQYF. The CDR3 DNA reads TGTGCCAGCAGCTGGAGGACAGGGTTGGACATTCAGTACTTC.

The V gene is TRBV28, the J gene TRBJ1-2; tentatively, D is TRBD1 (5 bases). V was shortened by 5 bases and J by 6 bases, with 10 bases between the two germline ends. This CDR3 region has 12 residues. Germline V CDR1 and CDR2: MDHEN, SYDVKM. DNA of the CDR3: TGTGCCAGCAGTCAGGGTGGGGATGGCTACACCTTC. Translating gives CASSQGGDGYTF.

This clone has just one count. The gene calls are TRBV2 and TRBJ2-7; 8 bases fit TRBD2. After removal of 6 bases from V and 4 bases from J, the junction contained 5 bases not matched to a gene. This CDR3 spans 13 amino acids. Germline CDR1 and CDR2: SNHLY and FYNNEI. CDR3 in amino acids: CASRTGLVYEQYF. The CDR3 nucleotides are TGTGCCAGCAGAACGGGACTAGTATACGAGCAGTACTTC.

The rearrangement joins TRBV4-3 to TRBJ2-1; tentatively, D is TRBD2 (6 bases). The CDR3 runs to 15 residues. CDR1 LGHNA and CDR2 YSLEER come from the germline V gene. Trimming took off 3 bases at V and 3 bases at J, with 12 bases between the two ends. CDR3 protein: CASSQGRESYNEQFF. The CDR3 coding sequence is TGCGCCAGCAGCCAGGGACGGGAGAGCTACAATGAGCAGTTCTTC.